The rows below give T cell receptor beta chains drawn from one sample of a study of CD8 T cells in Susac syndrome. MiXCR was run by TCRdb on the immunoSEQ multiplex PCR reads, yielding one entry per CDR3 protein. Of approximately 150,000 distinct CDR3 sequences in the sample, 85% to 95% are singletons; the top ten hold 0.11%. The sample comprised CD4+ T cells from PBMCs. The receptors derive from a human donor with multiple sclerosis. Each CDR3 is given with its conserved first and last residue. A D gene is named only where the DNA matches it firmly. Only some rows state a clone size, as once, few, many or a class for expanded clones.

cdr3_nt,cdr3_aa,d_call,clone_size,j_call,v_call
TGTGCCTGGAGTGTAGGGCTAGCGGGGGGAACCAATGAGCAGTTCTTC,CAWSVGLAGGTNEQFF,TRBD2,-,TRBJ2-1,TRBV30
TGTGCCACCAGCAGGCCCCGTGGGAGCAATCAGCCCCAGCATTTT,CATSRPRGSNQPQHF,-,-,TRBJ1-5,TRBV15
TGTGCCAGCAGCTACTCCGGGACAGGGAACACTGAAGCTTTCTTT,CASSYSGTGNTEAFF,TRBD1,few,TRBJ1-1,TRBV7-3
TGTGCCAGCTCACCACGATCGGGGGGCAGTGCAGATACGCAGTATTTT,CASSPRSGGSADTQYF,-,-,TRBJ2-3,TRBV18
TGTGCCAGTAGTAAGGAGACTAGCGGGAGTAATGAGCAGTTCTTC,CASSKETSGSNEQFF,TRBD2,-,TRBJ2-1,TRBV12-3/TRBV12-4
TGTGCCAGCAGCCAGGGGGGGAGGACTAATGAAAAACTGTTTTTT,CASSQGGRTNEKLFF,-,-,TRBJ1-4,TRBV3-1
TGCAGTGCCCGTGGACTAGCGGGGAGAGAGACCCAGTACTTC,CSARGLAGRETQYF,TRBD2,-,TRBJ2-5,TRBV20-1
TGCGCCAGTCGGGACAGGGCCAAAAACATTCAGTACTTC,CASRDRAKNIQYF,TRBD1,-,TRBJ2-4,TRBV10-2
TGTGCCAGCAGCTCGTCCACGGGGTTTTGGGAAGGCTACACCTTC,CASSSSTGFWEGYTF,-,-,TRBJ1-2,TRBV11-1
TGTGCCAGCAGCGCGACCGGACGGGGCGAGCAGTACTTC,CASSATGRGEQYF,-,-,TRBJ2-7,TRBV12-3/TRBV12-4
TGTGCCAGCAGCCGTAGGGACAGCAACTACGAGCAGTACTTC,CASSRRDSNYEQYF,TRBD1,-,TRBJ2-7,TRBV7-9
TGTGCCAGCAGCTCAGCCTCAGGGGGAATGGGGGCTTTCTTT,CASSSASGGMGAFF,TRBD1,-,TRBJ1-1,TRBV7-3
TGTGCCAGCAGCTTAACGTGGGGCGGGACGGGAGATACGCAGTATTTT,CASSLTWGGTGDTQYF,-,-,TRBJ2-3,TRBV7-3
TGCAGCGTTGTTTCTAAAGCGGGCGCTAGCTCCTACGAGCAGTACTTC,CSVVSKAGASSYEQYF,-,-,TRBJ2-7,TRBV29-1
TGTGCCAGCAGCCAAGAGGCAGGGGTTTTTTCCGAGCAGTACTTC,CASSQEAGVFSEQYF,-,once,TRBJ2-7,TRBV3-1
TGTGCCAGCAGCTTTGACAGGTCATTAACTGAAGCTTTCTTT,CASSFDRSLTEAFF,-,-,TRBJ1-1,TRBV7-2
TGTGCCAGCAGCTCCTTTTCGACAGGGGGCGCTGATGAGCAGTTCTTC,CASSSFSTGGADEQFF,TRBD1,-,TRBJ2-1,TRBV7-2